A selection of T cell receptor beta chains follows, all from one sample in a study of cytomegalovirus exposure and HLA in healthy donors. Profiled with immunoSEQ multiplex PCR; TCRdb holds only in-frame clones, not every one. Among 90,000 or so clones listed, 55% to 75% were seen once. Sequencing was performed on PBMCs. These receptors all come from a woman aged 18-35 years in good health and CMV-seropositive. The CDR3 runs from the conserved cysteine through the conserved F or W. Each record gives: clone size, D gene, J gene, V gene, CDR3 protein, CDR3 DNA. A D gene is named only where the DNA matches it firmly. Where a row states a size, it is once, few, many or the class of an expanded clone; other rows omit it.

clone_size: NA
d_call: TRBD1
j_call: TRBJ2-7
v_call: TRBV7-6
cdr3_aa: CASSGPGTGQSGSSYEQYF
cdr3_nt: TGTGCCAGCAGTGGACCCGGGACAGGGCAAAGTGGGAGCTCCTACGAGCAGTACTTC

clone_size: NA
d_call: TRBD2
j_call: TRBJ2-3
v_call: TRBV7-2
cdr3_aa: CASSLDLAGGADTQYF
cdr3_nt: TGTGCCAGCAGCTTAGACCTAGCGGGAGGCGCAGATACGCAGTATTTT

clone_size: NA
d_call: TRBD1
j_call: TRBJ2-3
v_call: TRBV6-1
cdr3_aa: CASSGTGGVDTQYF
cdr3_nt: TGTGCCAGCAGTGGGACAGGGGGCGTTGATACGCAGTATTTT

clone_size: NA
d_call: TRBD1
j_call: TRBJ1-4
v_call: TRBV6-5
cdr3_aa: CASSLYAGTGNEKLFF
cdr3_nt: TGTGCCAGCAGTTTATACGCCGGGACAGGGAATGAAAAACTGTTTTTT

clone_size: NA
d_call: TRBD1
j_call: TRBJ1-4
v_call: TRBV6-6
cdr3_aa: CASSPGTGTNEKLFF
cdr3_nt: TGTGCCAGCAGCCCCGGGACAGGAACTAATGAAAAACTGTTTTTT

clone_size: NA
d_call: TRBD1
j_call: TRBJ1-5
v_call: TRBV19
cdr3_aa: CASSWTGLQPQHF
cdr3_nt: TGTGCCAGTAGCTGGACAGGGTTGCAGCCCCAGCATTTT

clone_size: NA
d_call: TRBD1
j_call: TRBJ2-7
v_call: TRBV28
cdr3_aa: CASSFRTGGYEQYF
cdr3_nt: TGTGCCAGCAGTTTCAGGACAGGGGGATACGAGCAGTACTTC

clone_size: NA
d_call: TRBD2
j_call: TRBJ2-1
v_call: TRBV30
cdr3_aa: CAWSVRTSGTLKEQFF
cdr3_nt: TGTGCCTGGAGTGTGAGGACTAGCGGGACCTTAAAAGAGCAGTTCTTC

clone_size: few
d_call: TRBD1
j_call: TRBJ2-7
v_call: TRBV29-1
cdr3_aa: CSVEGDRGLYEQYF
cdr3_nt: TGCAGCGTTGAAGGGGACAGGGGGCTCTACGAGCAGTACTTC

clone_size: few
d_call: NA
j_call: TRBJ1-2
v_call: TRBV11-2
cdr3_aa: CASSPLGGLNYGYTF
cdr3_nt: TGTGCCAGCAGCCCGTTGGGGGGTCTTAACTATGGCTACACCTTC

clone_size: once
d_call: TRBD2
j_call: TRBJ2-5
v_call: TRBV27
cdr3_aa: CASSKLLGPGGLETQYF
cdr3_nt: TGTGCCAGCAGTAAACTCTTGGGGCCGGGGGGGCTTGAGACCCAGTACTTC

clone_size: NA
d_call: TRBD1
j_call: TRBJ2-7
v_call: TRBV6-1
cdr3_aa: CASRDRGRNEQYF
cdr3_nt: TGTGCCAGCAGGGACAGGGGCAGAAACGAGCAGTACTTC

clone_size: NA
d_call: NA
j_call: TRBJ2-3
v_call: TRBV5-4
cdr3_aa: CASSLEVGSESDTQYF
cdr3_nt: TGTGCCAGCAGCTTGGAGGTCGGGAGTGAGTCAGATACGCAGTATTTT

clone_size: NA
d_call: NA
j_call: TRBJ2-1
v_call: TRBV19
cdr3_aa: CASSRQRSSYNEQFF
cdr3_nt: TGTGCCAGTAGTCGACAGAGGAGCTCCTACAATGAGCAGTTCTTC